These 13 T cell receptor beta chains came from one sample sequenced in a study of blood T cells in healthy people across ages. The second PCR ran roughly 6 to 11 cycles with a sample-barcoded 5' primer and J-beta primers. MiXCR, run by TCRdb on the 5' RACE reads, gives a single entry per CDR3 protein. The sample contains about 1.8 million distinct CDR3 sequences, 40% to 55% of which appear only once. Specimen: blood. The receptors shown here come from a woman aged 40 to 50 in good health.

The sample holds many counts of this clonotype. This chain joins TRBV29-1 and TRBJ2-7; D unclear. Germline-derived CDR1 and CDR2 are SQVTM and ANQGSEA. The CDR3 length is 11 residues. With 0 bases removed from V and 3 bases from J, the gap between germline ends came to 3 bases. The CDR3 DNA sequence: TGCAGCGTTGAAGACGTCTACGAGCAGTACTTC. This codes for CSVEDVYEQYF.

The CDR3: CSADRGIRGPGGNQPQHF. Written as DNA, the CDR3 is TGCAGTGCTGACCGCGGAATCCGGGGTCCGGGAGGCAATCAGCCCCAGCATTTT. The gene calls are TRBV20-1 and TRBJ1-5; D gene unclear. Germline CDR1 and CDR2: DFQATT and SNEGSKA (reference sequence). This CDR3 has 18 residues. V gave up 5 bases and J gave up 2 bases, with 25 bases separating them.

V is TRBV29-1 and J is TRBJ2-1, with D tentatively TRBD2 (5 bases). V dropped 5 bases and J dropped 2 bases, with 16 bases sitting between them. Germline-derived CDR1 and CDR2 are SQVTM and ANQGSEA. This CDR3 region has 15 residues. CDR3 residues: CSVTSGKKPYNEQFF. DNA of the CDR3: TGCAGCGTTACCTCGGGGAAGAAGCCCTACAATGAGCAGTTCTTC.

The chain recombines TRBV20-1 with TRBJ1-1; 7 bases agree with TRBD1. CDR3 size: 15 residues. CDR1 is DFQATT and CDR2 is SNEGSKA in the germline V gene (reference sequence). J was trimmed by 6 bases and V by 3 bases; bases with no gene match: 13. Here the CDR3 DNA reads TGCAGTGCTAGGGTCAGACAGGGTAGGTTCGCTGAAGCTTTCTTT. As protein: CSARVRQGRFAEAFF.

The chain recombines TRBV9 with TRBJ1-2, with a possible D match to TRBD1 (6 bases). The CDR3 runs 15 residues. V dropped 2 bases and J dropped 4 bases, with 15 bases sitting between them. Germline V lookup: CDR1 SGDLS, CDR2 YYNGEE. The CDR3 DNA reads as TGTGCCAGCAGCGTTAGAGAGGGGGACTTCTATGGCTACACCTTC. This translates into CASSVREGDFYGYTF.

This clonotype was recorded a few times. This chain connects TRBV6-2 or TRBV6-3 to TRBJ2-5, with D hard to call. Germline CDR1 and CDR2: MNHEY and SVGEGT. The CDR3 has 14 residues. The V gene lost 2 bases and the J gene lost 4 bases, with 11 bases spanning the gap. The CDR3 sequence is CASSYVLGRETQYF. DNA of the CDR3: TGTGCCAGCAGTTACGTCTTGGGTCGAGAGACCCAGTACTTC.

This sequence joins TRBV7-9 and TRBJ1-1; 8 nucleotides agree with TRBD1. The CDR3 runs 14 residues. V was clipped by 5 bases and J by 11 bases; unmatched bases: 13. Germline CDR1 is SEHNR and CDR2 is FQNEAQ (reference sequence). CDR3 DNA sequence: TGTGCCAGCAGCGACCGGACAGGGACGCTGGTGGCTTTCTTT. It encodes CASSDRTGTLVAFF.

J is TRBJ2-1 and V is TRBV9; 8 positions match TRBD2. Germline lookup yields CDR1 SGDLS and CDR2 YYNGEE. The junction had 11 bases not matched to a gene; V was cut back by 4 bases and J by 8 bases. This CDR3 has 15 amino acids. The CDR3 bases are TGTGCCAGCAGCTCGCGGGGGGACCGTGTGGATGAGCAGTTCTTC. It translates to CASSSRGDRVDEQFF.

This chain uses TRBV4-3 with TRBJ2-1, with a tentative D call TRBD1 (6 bases). CDR3 length equals 16 residues. CDR1 is LGHNA, CDR2 YSLEER, per germline. The V end was cut by 0 bases, the J end by 4 bases, with 13 bases between. CDR3 sequence: CASSQDARTAYNEQFF. DNA for the CDR3: TGCGCCAGCAGCCAAGATGCGAGGACAGCGTACAATGAGCAGTTCTTC.

The CDR3 region has the DNA TGTGCCAGCAGCTTAGGATCCGGGGCGGATGGCTACACCTTC. Amino acids: CASSLGSGADGYTF. The genes are TRBV7-9 and TRBJ1-2; a possible D gene is TRBD1 (5 bases). The CDR3 is made up of 14 amino acids. Germline V lookup: CDR1 SEHNR, CDR2 FQNEAQ (reference sequence). Trimming cost V 1 base and J 6 bases, with 12 bases left between them. The complete variable domain, with remaining parts taken from reference TRBV7-9 and TRBJ1-2, reads DTGVSQNPRHKITKRGQNVTFRCDPISEHNRLYWYRQTLGQGPEFLTYFQNEAQLEKSRLLSDRFSAERPKGSFSTLEIQRTEQGDSAMYLCASSLGSGADGYTFGSGTRLTVV.

This chain joins TRBV7-9 and TRBJ2-4, with D unclear. CDR3 length equals 16 residues. V gave up 2 bases and J gave up 3 bases, with 14 bases separating them. The germline CDR1 and CDR2 sequences are SEHNR and FQNEAQ (reference sequence). The CDR3: CASSLSTSEGKNIQYF. As DNA, the CDR3 is TGTGCCAGCAGCTTATCGACCTCTGAAGGCAAAAACATTCAGTACTTC.

The chain joins TRBV9 to TRBJ2-3; possible D gene TRBD2, 6 bases. V was clipped by 3 bases and J by 0 bases, with 11 bases between them. The germline V gene has CDR1 SGDLS and CDR2 YYNGEE. The CDR3 spans 15 residues. CDR3 sequence: CASSGGTLSTDTQYF. The CDR3 DNA reads as TGTGCCAGCAGCGGCGGGACCCTCAGCACAGATACGCAGTATTTT.

V and J are TRBV15 and TRBJ1-5, with TRBD1 matching 10 bases. CDR3 length equals 16 residues. In germline, CDR1 is LNHNV, CDR2 YYDKDF (reference sequence). With 3 bases clipped from V and 2 bases from J, the junction kept 4 bases outside the gene matches. The CDR3 DNA sequence: TGTGCCACCAGCAGGACAGGGGGCCAGGGCAATCAGCCCCAGCATTTT. Translating gives CATSRTGGQGNQPQHF.